This T cell receptor (beta chain) emerged from a study of shared clonotypes between healthy human individuals. The CDR3 runs to 21 residues. V was cut by 0 bases and J by 2 bases, with 27 bases left in between. Germline CDR1 MGHRA, CDR2 YSYEKL. Only CD45RO-negative cells positively selected for CCR7 counted as naive CD8 cells, so terminally differentiated effector memory CD45RA+ cells were excluded. Clones were sequenced by immunoSEQ multiplex PCR, and TCRdb holds only the in-frame ones, with some missing. The data hold approximately 2,200,000 clones, with 93% observed a single time. The specimen sequenced was naive CD8+ T cells from PBMCs. This chain uses TRBV4-1 with TRBJ2-3, with TRBD1 as a possible D gene (6 bases). This receptor was identified in a man aged 18-30 years in good health. Some clones in this sample may be carry-over from other donors' samples. The CDR3 DNA sequence: TGCGCCAGCAGCCAAGACTTAATCGGCCAGGGGTTGGGAGTCGTCACAGATACGCAGTATTTT. Its protein is CASSQDLIGQGLGVVTDTQYF.